This TCR beta chain was obtained from a study of blood T cell repertoires in COVID-19 (dated by TCRdb to 2020 to 2022). Regarding the complete study: Samples from collaborators originated in the United States, Italy and Spain and spanned both the acute and convalescent phases of COVID-19. The prospective study material was composed of cDNA or gDNA derived from T cells, B-cell-depleted T cells, or PBMCs. Subjects who had been exposed to COVID-19, were actively infected with it, or had recovered from it provided the deeply sampled blood TCRbeta repertoires that made up the dataset. The repertoires were released in a freely available public database meant as a resource for research on the immune response to SARS-CoV-2. The samples were drawn from the first 160 participants of the ongoing ImmuneRACE study and from over a thousand subjects provided by 6 global collaborators. A de-identified subject ID, COVID-19 status, age in years and sex were almost always included in the sample metadata. HLA class I and class II types, where available, came from metadata supplied by the sample provider rather than from assay-based typing. Beyond this particular receptor, the publication reports: The amount of clinical and demographic metadata varied by source and participant and was provided uncurated.

Notes on this clone: There is no known antigen for this receptor. One base away there is no much larger clone; base qualities are not given.

Each collaborating institution followed its own protocols to collect whole blood in K2EDTA tubes. For TCRbeta analysis, collaborator samples were shipped as frozen whole blood, as isolated PBMCs, or as DNA extracted from either sample type. TCRbeta CDR3 regions were amplified from genomic DNA using the immunoSEQ Assay, a bias-controlled multiplex PCR. The published analysis was carried out like this. The number of nucleated cells in each sample was estimated from the amplification of reference gene primers within the assay. Sequence reads were collapsed and filtered to measure the absolute abundance of every unique TCRbeta CDR3 rearrangement. Productive Simpson clonality was computed per sample as the square root of Simpson's diversity index over productive rearrangements. TCRdb mirrors the immuneACCESS table, restricted to in-frame sequences. Some clones are absent from its copies; in checked studies, under half trace to an unresolved V gene, and the reason for the others is unknown. V and J calls and clone size are given by that table; D and trimming were obtained from the DNA. Here the sample has fewer than 250,000 clones; around 84% occur a single time. About 4.5% of the sample lies in the top ten.

Sequencing was performed on peripheral blood. The clonotype comes from a man aged 45-65 years with acute or convalescent COVID-19.

The DNA sequence is TGTGCCAGCAGCTTTTACATTCAGACCCAGTACTTC. Translated, it reads CASSFYIQTQYF. Recombination linked TRBV11-2 to TRBJ2-5, with the D gene uncertain. CDR1 and CDR2 were assigned from the germline V gene as SGHAT and FQNNGV. The V end loses 3 bases and the J end loses 6 bases, and a stretch of 8 bases separates them. The CDR3 numbers 12 residues from cysteine through phenylalanine. Solely the CDR3 DNA is kept, with 36 bases framed from the first base.